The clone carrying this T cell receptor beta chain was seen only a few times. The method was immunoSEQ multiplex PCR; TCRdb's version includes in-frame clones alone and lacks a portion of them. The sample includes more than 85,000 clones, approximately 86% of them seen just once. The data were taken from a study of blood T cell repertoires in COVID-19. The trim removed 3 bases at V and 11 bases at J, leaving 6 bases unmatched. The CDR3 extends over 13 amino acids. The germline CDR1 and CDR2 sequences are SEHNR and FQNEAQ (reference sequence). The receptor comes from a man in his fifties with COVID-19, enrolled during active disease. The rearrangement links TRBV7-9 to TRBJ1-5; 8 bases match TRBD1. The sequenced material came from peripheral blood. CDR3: CASSLDPGQAQHF. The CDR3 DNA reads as TGTGCCAGCAGCTTGGACCCGGGACAGGCCCAGCATTTT.